A selection of T cell receptor beta chains follows, all from one sample in a study of Graves' ophthalmopathy and Graves' hyperthyroidism. TCRdb re-derived calls from the multiplex PCR reads in MiXCR, one entry per CDR3 protein. This table holds 300,000 or so distinct CDR3 sequences, roughly a sixth found once. The specimen sequenced was peripheral blood. These receptors originate from an adult man with Graves' ophthalmopathy. The CDR3 runs from the conserved cysteine through the conserved F or W. Each record gives: V gene, D gene, clone size, J gene, CDR3 DNA, CDR3 protein. D genes are given only for firm matches. The size entry is marked missing in some rows and otherwise reads once, few, many or a size class.

>TRBV20-1|.|many|TRBJ1-5
TGCAGTGCTAGAGTAGCAGCTAGCAATCAGCCCCAGCATTTT
CSARVAASNQPQHF
>TRBV28|.|many|TRBJ2-3
TGTGCCAGCGAGGCTTATTATATCACAGATACGCAGTATTTT
CASEAYYITDTQYF
>TRBV7-8|TRBD2|.|TRBJ2-7
TGTGCCAGCAGCCCGGTGGCGGGAGGTGAGCAGTACTTC
CASSPVAGGEQYF
>TRBV11-2|TRBD1|many|TRBJ2-7
TGTGCCAGCAGCTCAAGGACAGGGGGCAACTACGAGCAGTACTTC
CASSSRTGGNYEQYF
>TRBV3-1|TRBD1|many|TRBJ2-5
TGTGCCAGCAGCCAAGGGACAGGGCGGGAGACCCAGTACTTC
CASSQGTGRETQYF
>TRBV6-2/TRBV6-3|.|many|TRBJ2-2
TGTGCCAGCAGCCATCGGACCCCTCCCAACACCGGGGAGCTGTTTTTT
CASSHRTPPNTGELFF
>TRBV30|TRBD2|.|TRBJ2-7
TGTGCCTGGACCAAAGCGCAGCTAGCGGGAGGCGAGCAGTACTTC
CAWTKAQLAGGEQYF
>TRBV24-1|.|.|TRBJ2-5
TGTGCCACCAGCGGGGGTGGCCAAGAGACCCAGTACTTC
CATSGGGQETQYF
>TRBV4-2|.|.|TRBJ1-2
TGTGCCAGCAGCGCCGCTGGTCTGGGCTACACCTTC
CASSAAGLGYTF
>TRBV6-5|TRBD1|many|TRBJ1-2
TGTGCCAGCAGTTACTCGAACCCAGGGGGAAGTGGCTACACCTTC
CASSYSNPGGSGYTF
>TRBV19|TRBD1|many|TRBJ1-1
TGTGCCAGTAGTGGAGGGACAGGGGGCATGACGGTGGCTGAGGCTTTCTTT
CASSGGTGGMTVAEAFF
>TRBV19|.|many|TRBJ1-5
TGTGCCAGTAGCGTAGCCTCATTAGGGGATCAGCCCCAGCATTTT
CASSVASLGDQPQHF
>TRBV4-2|.|few|TRBJ2-7
TGTGCCAGCAGCCAGTCCGGGCTTTCGGTCTACGAGCAGTACTTC
CASSQSGLSVYEQYF
>TRBV7-2|.|many|TRBJ1-2
TGTGCCAGCAGCTTAGCGCTGGGGGGGATCGCCTCTAACTATGGCTACACCTTC
CASSLALGGIASNYGYTF
>TRBV5-6|.|few|TRBJ1-2
TGTGCCAGCAGCTTGGTACTGGTGGTCGACTATGGCTACATCTTC
CASSLVLVVDYGYIF
>TRBV13|.|many|TRBJ1-1
TGTGCCAGCAGCTTAGAAATCTTAGCTTTCTTT
CASSLEILAFF
>TRBV6-5|.|many|TRBJ2-7
TGTGCCAGCAGTTACGGCAGGACGTTCTACGAGCAGTACTTC
CASSYGRTFYEQYF
>TRBV6-2/TRBV6-3|.|many|TRBJ2-4
TGTGCCAGCAGTGTCCGACAGTTAGCCAAAAACATTCAGTACTTC
CASSVRQLAKNIQYF
>TRBV20-1|.|many|TRBJ2-7
TGCAGTGCTTGGGAGCTTTACGAGCAGTACTTC
CSAWELYEQYF
>TRBV12-3/TRBV12-4|.|.|TRBJ2-5
TGTGCCAGCAGTTTAAGCCCCCCTTTTTTTGCCAACCTTTCGATGGACACCCAAGAGACCCAGTACTTC
CASSLSPPFFANLSMDTQETQYF
>TRBV6-2/TRBV6-3|.|many|TRBJ2-5
TGTGCCAGCAGTGCCAGGGGTCAAGAGACCCAGTACTTC
CASSARGQETQYF
>TRBV7-2|.|.|TRBJ1-5
TGTGCCAGCAGCTTAGTGGGGGGAGAACAGCCCCAGCATTTT
CASSLVGGEQPQHF
>TRBV6-5|.|few|TRBJ2-3
TGTGCCATCAGTTACCGTACCCAGGGGACAGATACGCAGTATTTT
CAISYRTQGTDTQYF
>TRBV3-1|TRBD1|many|TRBJ1-5
TGTGCCAGCAGCCGGGCAGGGGGCCAGCCCCAGCATTTT
CASSRAGGQPQHF
>TRBV30|.|many|TRBJ2-6
TGTGCCTGGAGTGGTGGGACTGGGGCCAACGTCCTGACTTTC
CAWSGGTGANVLTF
>TRBV12-3/TRBV12-4|.|many|TRBJ1-1
TGTGCCAGCAGTTTTGAAGGGCCGGGAACTGAAGCTTTCTTT
CASSFEGPGTEAFF
>TRBV30|.|many|TRBJ2-7
TGTGCCTGGAGTGCAAGGGTGGGGGAGCAGTACTTC
CAWSARVGEQYF
>TRBV20-1|TRBD1|many|TRBJ2-7
TGCAGTGCGATTACAGGGGGCTTGGCCTACGAGCAGTACTTC
CSAITGGLAYEQYF
>TRBV5-1|TRBD2|many|TRBJ2-7
TGCGCCAGTACGAGGACTAGCGGGAGTGGACGGGAAGAGCAGTACTTC
CASTRTSGSGREEQYF
>TRBV6-5|TRBD2|.|TRBJ2-5
TGTGCCAGCAGTTACATAGGACTAGCGGGAGGAGAGACCCAGTACTTC
CASSYIGLAGGETQYF
>TRBV5-1|TRBD1|many|TRBJ1-1
TGCGCCAGCAGCCCTCGACCACAGGGGACCACTGAAGCTTTCTTT
CASSPRPQGTTEAFF
>TRBV30|TRBD1|many|TRBJ2-5
TGTGCCTGGAGTTATACAGGGGGCTTGGAGACCCAGTACTTC
CAWSYTGGLETQYF
>TRBV14|.|many|TRBJ1-6
TGTGCCAGCAGCCAAGATTACGGGCAGGTTCATTCACCCCTCCACTTT
CASSQDYGQVHSPLHF
>TRBV6-5|.|.|TRBJ2-7
TGTGCCAGCAGTTATCTACTGCACTACGAGCAGTACTTC
CASSYLLHYEQYF
>TRBV11-2|.|many|TRBJ1-1
TGTGCCAGCAGCAACCTCAGGGCGAGGCCTGAAGCTTTCTTT
CASSNLRARPEAFF
>TRBV11-1|.|.|TRBJ2-5
TGTGCCAGCAGTGGGAGACAGGGAGGAGAGACCCAGTACTTC
CASSGRQGGETQYF
>TRBV28|.|.|TRBJ2-7
TGTGCCAGCAGCCTCGACAGATTTTCCTACGAGCAGTACTTC
CASSLDRFSYEQYF
>TRBV6-1|.|many|TRBJ2-6
TGTGCCAGCATATGGCGGACTCTCTCTGGGGCCAACGTCCTGACTTTC
CASIWRTLSGANVLTF
>TRBV19|.|many|TRBJ1-1
TGTGCCAGTAGTATTCGGGGCTCAAGGGAAGCTTTCTTT
CASSIRGSREAFF
>TRBV10-3|.|many|TRBJ2-2
TGTGCCATCAGCACGGGACAGAACACCGGGGAGCTGTTTTTT
CAISTGQNTGELFF
>TRBV28|.|many|TRBJ1-2
TGTGCCAGCAGTATCGACGACAGCCCGGGCTACACCTTC
CASSIDDSPGYTF